Listed below are T cell receptor beta chains from one sample, sequenced in a study of CXCR3-negative and CXCR3-positive naive CD8 T cells. TCRdb reworked the 5' RACE reads into one entry per CDR3 protein, no DNA. This sample's clone table lists about 40,000 distinct CDR3 sequences. Sample: memory CD8+ T cells from blood. These receptors were taken from a human donor in good health. Some clones in this sample may be carry-over from other donors' samples. CDR3s include the opening cysteine and the closing phenylalanine or tryptophan. Expanded clones get a size class; other rows say once, few or many, or leave the size out.

J	V	size	CDR3
TRBJ1-5	TRBV5-5	.	CASSLLASRRDQPQHF
TRBJ2-2	TRBV11-2	.	CASSLGTAHTGELFF
TRBJ1-1	TRBV10-2	.	CASSEPPGTGNTEAFF
TRBJ2-1	TRBV7-6	.	CASSLSTGEIYNEQFF
TRBJ1-2	TRBV7-2	.	CASSLTANYGYTF
TRBJ2-3	TRBV29-1	.	CSVLLAGESDTQYF
TRBJ2-1	TRBV14	.	CASSPMGLAGDNEQFF
TRBJ2-3	TRBV4-1	.	CASSQGGQGPDTQYF
TRBJ2-7	TRBV6-2/TRBV6-3	.	CASRGRQGLYEQYF
TRBJ2-1	TRBV29-1	.	CSVDVGQGSNEQFF
TRBJ1-1	TRBV19	.	CASFSAMNTEAFF
TRBJ2-1	TRBV18	.	CASSPGQVDAVYNEQFF
TRBJ1-3	TRBV29-1	.	CSVEDGSRGPGNTIYF
TRBJ2-3	TRBV4-1	medium-sized	CASSATSGGALDTQYF
TRBJ2-3	TRBV29-1	.	CSFDSRGADTQYF
TRBJ1-5	TRBV6-6	.	CASREGNQPQHF
TRBJ2-3	TRBV9	.	CASSSSPGLADTDTQYF
TRBJ1-1	TRBV5-1	.	CASSVRETRPENTEAFF
TRBJ2-2	TRBV10-1	.	CASSPQLAGNTGELFF
TRBJ2-7	TRBV29-1	.	CSVTLGGGEQYF
TRBJ2-3	TRBV29-1	.	CSARQGTGPDTQYF
TRBJ2-5	TRBV28	.	CASSLPGQDYEQYF
TRBJ2-3	TRBV6-2/TRBV6-3	.	CASSTVAGDLRDTQYF
TRBJ2-1	TRBV4-1	.	CASSQNLAVGPYNEQFF
TRBJ2-1	TRBV14	.	CASSQDGLQGAYNEQFF
TRBJ2-3	TRBV29-1	.	CSVPGQTTDTQYF
TRBJ1-2	TRBV13	.	CASSLGQGNYGYTF
TRBJ1-3	TRBV20-1	.	CSARGVGKKKNSGNTIYF
TRBJ1-5	TRBV12-3/TRBV12-4	.	CASSPHLGQPQHF
TRBJ2-1	TRBV7-9	.	CASSVPVGTRGGDEQYF
TRBJ2-3	TRBV10-3	.	CAISASVTDTQYF
TRBJ1-5	TRBV12-3/TRBV12-4	.	CASSYGAGQPQHF
TRBJ2-3	TRBV7-2	.	CASFRASGADTQYF
TRBJ2-7	TRBV29-1	.	CSVERPSGGTYEQYF
TRBJ2-7	TRBV20-1	.	CSATVPGPYEQYF
TRBJ2-7	TRBV4-3	.	CASSHPGTGMYEQYF